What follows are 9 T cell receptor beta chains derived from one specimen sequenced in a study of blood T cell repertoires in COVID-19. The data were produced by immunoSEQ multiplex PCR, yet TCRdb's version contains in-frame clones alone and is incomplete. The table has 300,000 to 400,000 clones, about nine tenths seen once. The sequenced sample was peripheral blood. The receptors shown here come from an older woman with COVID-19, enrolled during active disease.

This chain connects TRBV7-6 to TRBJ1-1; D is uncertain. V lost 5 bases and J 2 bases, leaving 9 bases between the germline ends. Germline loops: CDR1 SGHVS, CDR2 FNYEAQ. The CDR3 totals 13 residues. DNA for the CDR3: TGTGCCAGCAGCCCTACTCCCAACACTGAAGCTTTCTTT. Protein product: CASSPTPNTEAFF.

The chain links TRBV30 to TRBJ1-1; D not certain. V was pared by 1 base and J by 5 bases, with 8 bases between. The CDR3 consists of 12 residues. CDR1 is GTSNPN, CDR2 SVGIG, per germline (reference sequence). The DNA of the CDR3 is TGTGCCTGGAGTGCGTCTAGAACTGAAGCTTTCTTT. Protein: CAWSASRTEAFF.

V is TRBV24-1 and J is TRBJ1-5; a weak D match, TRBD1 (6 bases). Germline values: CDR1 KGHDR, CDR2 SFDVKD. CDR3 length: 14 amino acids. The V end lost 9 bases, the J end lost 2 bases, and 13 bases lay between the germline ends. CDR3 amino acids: CATGGGGRNQPQHF. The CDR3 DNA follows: TGTGCCACCGGGGGTGGGGGCCGCAATCAGCCCCAGCATTTT.

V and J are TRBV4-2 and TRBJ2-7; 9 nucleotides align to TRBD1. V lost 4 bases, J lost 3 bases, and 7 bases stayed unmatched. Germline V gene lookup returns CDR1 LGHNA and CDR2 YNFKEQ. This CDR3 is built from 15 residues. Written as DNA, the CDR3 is TGTGCCAGCAGCCGAGAAGGGACAGGGCTCTACGAGCAGTACTTC. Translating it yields CASSREGTGLYEQYF.

CDR3 sequence reads: CASSELGQMNTEAFF. CDR3 DNA: TGTGCCAGCAGCGAACTCGGACAAATGAACACTGAAGCTTTCTTT. V and J are TRBV9 and TRBJ1-1; D is possibly TRBD1 (5 bases). Germline assignment: CDR1 SGDLS and CDR2 YYNGEE. The CDR3 totals 15 residues. Trimming cost V 3 bases and J 0 bases, with 12 bases left between them.

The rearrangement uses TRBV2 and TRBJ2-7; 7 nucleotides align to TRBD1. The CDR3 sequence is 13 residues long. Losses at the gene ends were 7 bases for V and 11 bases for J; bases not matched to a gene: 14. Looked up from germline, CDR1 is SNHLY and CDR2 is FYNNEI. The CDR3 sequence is CASKVVQGTEEYF. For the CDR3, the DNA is TGTGCCAGCAAGGTGGTGCAAGGGACAGAGGAGTACTTC.

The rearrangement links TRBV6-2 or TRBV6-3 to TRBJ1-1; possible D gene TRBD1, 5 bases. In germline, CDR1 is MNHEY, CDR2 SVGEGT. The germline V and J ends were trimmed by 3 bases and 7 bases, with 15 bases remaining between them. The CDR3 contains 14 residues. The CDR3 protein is CASSYGGTRNEAFF. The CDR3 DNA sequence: TGTGCCAGCAGTTATGGGGGGACCAGGAATGAAGCTTTCTTT.

DNA of the CDR3: TGTGCCAGCAGTTGGGGCCTGATCACTGAAGCTTTCTTT. It codes for CASSWGLITEAFF. The chain uses TRBV12-3 or TRBV12-4 and TRBJ1-1; the D gene is possibly TRBD1 (5 bases). This CDR3 is 13 amino acids long. Trimming pared 4 bases from V and 4 bases from J, leaving 10 bases between.

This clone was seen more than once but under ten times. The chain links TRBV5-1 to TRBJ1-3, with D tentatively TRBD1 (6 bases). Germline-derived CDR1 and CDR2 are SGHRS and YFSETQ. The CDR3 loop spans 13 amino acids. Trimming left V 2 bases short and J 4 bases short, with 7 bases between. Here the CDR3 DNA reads TGCGCCAGCAGCTTAACAGGGGGAAACACCATATATTTT. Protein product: CASSLTGGNTIYF.